The 9 T cell receptor beta chains given below trace back to one sample, sequenced in a study of T-cell reconstitution after alpha-beta-depleted transplantation in children. TCRbeta library preparation incorporated unique molecular identifiers. TCRdb analysed the PCR reads with MiXCR anew, one entry per CDR3 protein. The table shows just over 350,000 distinct CDR3 sequences, with roughly 15% occurring only once. The source was PBMCs, collected from the stem cell graft. These receptors came from a human donor who donated a stem cell graft to a child with Fanconi anemia.

This clonotype has ten or more counts. CDR3: CASSQVPARMGRDTQYF. Written as DNA, the CDR3 is TGTGCCAGCAGTCAAGTGCCGGCACGAATGGGTAGAGATACGCAGTATTTT. The V and J genes are TRBV28 and TRBJ2-3; the D is unclear. Trimming took 5 bases from V and 5 from J, leaving 23 bases between them. The CDR3 has 17 residues. Per germline, CDR1 MDHEN and CDR2 SYDVKM.

The rearrangement links TRBV20-1 to TRBJ1-5; D unclear. The CDR3 is 15 residues long. V dropped 1 base and J dropped 4 bases, with 14 bases sitting between them. The germline CDR1 and CDR2 sequences are DFQATT and SNEGSKA (reference sequence). The CDR3 DNA sequence: TGCAGTGCTAGAGTTGGTAGCGTTAAAAATCAGCCCCAGCATTTT. This translates into CSARVGSVKNQPQHF.

As DNA, the CDR3 is TGTGCCAGCAGTACCACATACCAGAACTATGGCTACACCTTC. It codes for CASSTTYQNYGYTF. The chain carries TRBV12-3 or TRBV12-4 and TRBJ1-2; D is unresolved. The CDR3 runs 14 residues. Trimming removed 5 bases at V and 2 bases at J, with 12 bases between.

The chain uses TRBV5-1 and TRBJ2-3; TRBD2 matches 12 bases. The CDR3 sequence is 19 residues long. Trimming took 5 bases from V and 0 from J; bases not matched to a gene: 13. Germline V gene sequence: CDR1 SGHRS, CDR2 YFSETQ. The CDR3 sequence is CASRGPLAGGLKSTDTQYF. In DNA form, the CDR3 reads TGCGCCAGCAGGGGGCCCCTAGCGGGGGGGCTGAAAAGCACAGATACGCAGTATTTT.

This clonotype was seen ten or more times. The J gene is TRBJ2-7, the V gene TRBV24-1, with D tentatively TRBD1 (5 bases). The CDR3 consists of 11 residues. V gave up 5 bases and J gave up 6 bases, with 7 bases separating them. Germline CDR1 KGHDR, CDR2 SFDVKD. In DNA, the CDR3 is TGTGCCACCAGTGGCAGGGCCGAGCAGTACTTC. It translates to CATSGRAEQYF.

The V and J genes are TRBV12-3 or TRBV12-4 and TRBJ2-1; D may be TRBD1 (6 bases). The CDR3 runs 15 residues. Trimming took off 4 bases at V and 7 bases at J, with 17 bases between the two ends. CDR3 DNA sequence: TGTGCCAGCAGTTCGACGAGACAGGTTAGGAATGAGCAGTTCTTC. It encodes CASSSTRQVRNEQFF.

This clonotype was found a few times. The V and J genes are TRBV6-5 and TRBJ1-1; the D is unclear. The CDR3 is made up of 12 amino acids. Trimming pared 3 bases from V and 6 bases from J, leaving 8 bases between. Germline V gene lookup returns CDR1 MNHEY and CDR2 SVGAGI. CDR3 nucleotides: TGTGCCAGCAGTTATAACCGAGCTGAAGCTTTCTTT. This codes for CASSYNRAEAFF.

This clonotype came up once. V and J are TRBV19 and TRBJ1-1, with D maybe TRBD1 (5 bases). Germline V CDR1 and CDR2: LNHDA, SQIVND (reference sequence). The CDR3 spans 13 residues. The V end lost 9 bases, the J end lost 1 base, and 12 bases lay between the germline ends. DNA of the CDR3: TGTGCCAGCGGGGACGGACCGAACACTGAAGCTTTCTTT. The encoded protein is CASGDGPNTEAFF.

The rearrangement uses TRBV18 and TRBJ1-4; the D gene is possibly TRBD1 (6 bases). This CDR3 contains 14 residues. The V gene lost 4 bases and the J gene lost 8 bases, with 14 bases spanning the gap. Germline values: CDR1 KGHSH, CDR2 LQKENI. CDR3 nucleotides: TGTGCCAGCTCACAACCGGGACATCCGGAAAAACTGTTTTTT. This encodes CASSQPGHPEKLFF.